The sequence of this T cell receptor beta chain was determined in a study of vaccination and CD4 T cells after COVID-19 (dated by TCRdb to between 2022 and 2023). About the full investigation: Convalescent patients had a positive SARS-CoV-2 result on nasal swab PCR, and of these patients, several had mild disease and one had severe disease. Post-vaccine blood samples were collected a median of around 2.5 months after the second vaccine dose, ranging from roughly 12 to 241 days. The spike-specific CD4+ TCR repertoire was compared before and after mRNA vaccination in approximately 9 COVID-19 convalescent patients and several infection-naive healthy vaccine recipients. Culture stimuli were overlapping spike peptide pools from SARS-CoV-2 and from the common cold coronaviruses HCoV-NL63, HCoV-OC43 and HCoV-229E. Each participant got two doses of either the Pfizer-BioNTech BNT162b2 vaccine (n=8) or the Moderna mRNA-1273 vaccine (n=2). In control cultures, a CEFX viral epitope pool was used as positive control, an HIV-1 Nef peptide pool was used as negative control, or no peptide was added. Six males and four females were included in the convalescent cohort, with two Hispanic individuals, seven Caucasians, two Asians and one multiracial person represented. Post-COVID blood samples were collected from convalescent patients a median of roughly 100 days after diagnosis, with a range of roughly 30 to 170 days.

Comments on this clonotype: The target of this receptor is not known. No much larger clone is present one base from it, and per-base qualities are unavailable.

The library was produced with PCR. At the Johns Hopkins FTIC core, DNA from the cultured CD4+ T cells underwent TCR sequencing with the Oncomine TCR Beta short-read assay. Genomic DNA was extracted from the cultured CD4+ T cells with the QIAamp micro DNA kit. Oncomine TCR Beta libraries from cultured CD4+ T cells were pooled using unique dual indexes and sequenced on an Illumina iSeq 100. The source study handled its data this way. Non-productive sequences were removed, and CDR3s that did not start with C, did not end with F or W, or were shorter than 7 amino acids were discarded. The MANAFEST web application identified antigen-specific clonotypes by comparing peptide-stimulated wells against reference wells and other culture wells. An FDR below 0.05, an odds ratio above 5, and a productive frequency above 0.1% in at least two of three replicate wells were required for clones to be considered positive. Clonotypes that were significantly expanded in both SARS-CoV-2 spike wells and at least one common cold coronavirus spike condition were defined as cross-reactive. Levenshtein distances (stringdist) and unrooted phylogenetic trees (ape) in R version 3.6.1 were used to assess CDR3 homology. TCRdb's own reprocessing of the public reads used fastp at Q25 and MiXCR and kept productive beta chains. CDR3 protein sequences are deduplicated, and each keeps its most common genes and DNA. These V and J calls are TCRdb output, not the study's own analysis. The sample table contains under 15,000 distinct CDR3 sequences; only one count was recorded for 75% of them. About a tenth of the sample comes from the top ten.

What the research found in general, with its limitations: Among the post-vaccine SARS-CoV-2-reactive clones in convalescent patients, a median approximately 86% showed up only after vaccination, which suggests vaccine-specific priming. Although the median number of SARS-CoV-2-reactive clonotypes went up from some 23 after infection to some 40 after vaccination, the increase was not significant. Nearly all vaccine-specific clones in convalescent patients (304 of 307) were mono-reactive for SARS-CoV-2 spike rather than cross-reactive with common cold coronaviruses. The study included relatively few convalescent patients and did not analyze early timepoints after natural infection.

In the germline V gene, CDR1 corresponds to SGHTA and CDR2 to FQGNSA. The CDR3 spans 15 residues, from the cysteine through the phenylalanine. Of the read, only the CDR3 DNA is kept; its 45 bases are in frame from base 1. V and J are trimmed by 5 bases and 3 bases, and the gene matches miss 7 bases of the junction. The treatment or condition label of this sample denotes: roughly 10-day PBMC culture with coronavirus spike peptide pools or control peptides (ViraFEST assay). The study used the ViraFEST assay, which expanded antigen-specific T cells with peptide pools and then identified expanded clonotypes by TCR sequencing. The convalescent patients' positive SARS-CoV-2 PCR tests fell between March and December 2020, which was before the Alpha, Beta and Delta variants emerged in the United States. Each well held approximately 2 million PBMCs cultured in IMDM containing roughly 5.5% human AB serum and 9 to 10 IU/ml IL-2, with around 9.7 ug/ml peptide pools added. Half of the culture medium was replaced with fresh IL-2-containing medium on days 3 and 7. After approximately eleven days of culture, CD4+ T cells were isolated by negative selection with the EasySep CD4+ T cell isolation kit. Ficoll-Paque Plus gradient centrifugation was used to isolate PBMCs from whole blood, and the isolated PBMCs were then either used fresh or cryopreserved at -140C. Triplicate wells were generally used for each culture condition.

The specimen sequenced was CD4+ T cells from blood, cultured in vitro. Recombination connected TRBV7-2 to TRBJ1-5; 7 of the junction bases match TRBD1. This TCR was recovered from a human donor who had recovered from COVID-19. The sequenced DNA is TGTGCCAGCAGCCCAGGGGACAGAGTCAATCAGCCCCAGCATTTT. Its product reads: CASSPGDRVNQPQHF.